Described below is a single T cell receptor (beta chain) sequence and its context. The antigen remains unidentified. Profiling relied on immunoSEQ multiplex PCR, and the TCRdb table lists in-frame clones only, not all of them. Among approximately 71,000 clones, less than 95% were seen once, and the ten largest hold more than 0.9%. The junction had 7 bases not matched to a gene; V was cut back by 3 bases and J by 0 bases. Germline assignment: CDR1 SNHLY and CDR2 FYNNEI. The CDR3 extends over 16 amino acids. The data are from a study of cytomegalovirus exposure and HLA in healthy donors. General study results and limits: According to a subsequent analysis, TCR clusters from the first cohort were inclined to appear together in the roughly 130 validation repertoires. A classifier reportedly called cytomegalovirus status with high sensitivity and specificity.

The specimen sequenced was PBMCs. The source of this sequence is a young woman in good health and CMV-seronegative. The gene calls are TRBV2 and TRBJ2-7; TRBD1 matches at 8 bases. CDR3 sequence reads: CASSDVTGDSSYEQYF. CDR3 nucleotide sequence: TGTGCCAGCAGTGATGTGACAGGGGATTCCTCCTACGAGCAGTACTTC.